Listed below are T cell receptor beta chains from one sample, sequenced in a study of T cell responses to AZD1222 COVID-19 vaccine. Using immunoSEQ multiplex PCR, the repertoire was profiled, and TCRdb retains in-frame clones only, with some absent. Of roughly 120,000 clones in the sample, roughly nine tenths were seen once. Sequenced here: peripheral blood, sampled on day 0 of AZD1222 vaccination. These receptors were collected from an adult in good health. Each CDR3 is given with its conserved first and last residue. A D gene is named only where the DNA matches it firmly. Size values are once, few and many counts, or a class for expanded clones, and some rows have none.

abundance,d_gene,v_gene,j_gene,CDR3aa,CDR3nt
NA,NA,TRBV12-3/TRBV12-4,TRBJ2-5,CASSFGRQETQYF,TGTGCCAGCAGTTTTGGCAGACAAGAGACCCAGTACTTC
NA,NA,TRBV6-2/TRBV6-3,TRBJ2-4,CASSRGRGSIAKNIQYF,TGTGCCAGCAGTCGCGGACGTGGGTCTATAGCCAAAAACATTCAGTACTTC
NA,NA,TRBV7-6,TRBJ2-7,CASSLAGGRYEQYF,TGTGCCAGCAGCTTAGCGGGGGGTCGCTACGAGCAGTACTTC
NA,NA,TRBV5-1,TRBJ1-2,CASSLDIYGYTF,TGCGCCAGCAGCTTGGACATCTATGGCTACACCTTC
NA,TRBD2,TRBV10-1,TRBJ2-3,CASSPGLVSDTQYF,TGCGCCAGCAGTCCGGGACTAGTCTCAGATACGCAGTATTTT
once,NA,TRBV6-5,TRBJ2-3,CASIAPGPTGRTQYF,TGTGCCAGTATCGCTCCGGGTCCGACGGGGAGGACGCAGTATTTT
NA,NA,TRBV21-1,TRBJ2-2,CASSKAPLAGADTGELFF,TGTGCCAGCAGCAAAGCCCCCCTAGCGGGAGCTGACACCGGGGAGCTGTTTTTT
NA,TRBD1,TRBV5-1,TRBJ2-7,CASSSDRVGYEQYF,TGCGCCAGCAGCTCGGACAGGGTTGGCTACGAGCAGTACTTC
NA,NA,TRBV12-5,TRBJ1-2,CASASWGGSYGYTF,TGTGCTAGTGCATCCTGGGGAGGGAGCTATGGCTACACCTTC
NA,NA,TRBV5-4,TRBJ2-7,CASSLAGSYEQYF,TGTGCCAGCAGCTTGGCCGGCTCCTACGAGCAGTACTTC
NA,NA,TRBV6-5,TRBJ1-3,CASSPDSSGNTIYF,TGTGCCAGCAGTCCAGACAGCTCGGGAAACACCATATATTTT
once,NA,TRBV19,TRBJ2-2,CASSINRDSAGELFF,TGTGCCAGTAGTATTAACAGGGACTCTGCCGGGGAGCTGTTTTTT
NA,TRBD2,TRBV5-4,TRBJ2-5,CASSLALAGGTQYF,TGTGCCAGCAGCTTGGCACTAGCGGGGGGCACCCAGTACTTC
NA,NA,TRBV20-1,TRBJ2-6,CSARKANVLTF,TGCAGTGCTAGGAAGGCCAACGTCCTGACTTTC
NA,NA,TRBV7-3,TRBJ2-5,CASSLTYQETQYF,TGTGCCAGCAGCTTAACGTACCAAGAGACCCAGTACTTC
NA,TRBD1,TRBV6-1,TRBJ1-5,CASSEQGAFGQPQHF,TGTGCCAGCAGTGAACAGGGGGCTTTCGGTCAGCCCCAGCATTTT
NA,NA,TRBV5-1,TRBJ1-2,CASRAQPGIYGYTF,TGCGCCAGCCGGGCCCAACCGGGCATTTATGGCTACACCTTC
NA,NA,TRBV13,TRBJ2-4,CASSLATGKNIQYF,TGTGCCAGCAGCTTAGCTACAGGCAAAAACATTCAGTACTTC
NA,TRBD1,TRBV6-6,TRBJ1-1,CASSFSFRDSEAFF,TGTGCCAGCAGTTTTTCCTTCCGGGACAGCGAAGCTTTCTTT
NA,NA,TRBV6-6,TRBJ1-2,CASSLDTFGGYTF,TGTGCCAGCAGCTTGGACACCTTCGGTGGCTACACCTTC
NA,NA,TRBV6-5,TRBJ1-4,CASSYSSGQAYEKLFF,TGTGCCAGCAGTTACTCGTCAGGCCAAGCGTATGAAAAACTGTTTTTT
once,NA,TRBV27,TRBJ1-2,CASSLRFNYGYTF,TGTGCCAGCAGTTTGAGGTTTAACTATGGCTACACCTTC
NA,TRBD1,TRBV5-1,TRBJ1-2,CASSTGQGIDGYTF,TGCGCCAGCAGCACCGGACAGGGGATTGATGGCTACACCTTC
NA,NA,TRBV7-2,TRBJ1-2,CASSLEKGNYGYTF,TGTGCCAGCAGCTTAGAGAAGGGAAACTATGGCTACACCTTC
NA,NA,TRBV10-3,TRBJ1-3,CAISGAGESGNTIYF,TGTGCCATCAGCGGGGCAGGGGAGTCTGGAAACACCATATATTTT
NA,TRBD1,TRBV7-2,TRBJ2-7,CASSYNRGDYEQYF,TGTGCCAGCAGCTACAACAGGGGGGACTACGAGCAGTACTTC
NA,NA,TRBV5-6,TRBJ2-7,CASSPGRYEQYF,TGTGCCAGCAGCCCTGGCCGCTACGAGCAGTACTTC
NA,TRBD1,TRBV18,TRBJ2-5,CASSRNRGDQETQYF,TGTGCCAGCTCCCGGAACAGGGGGGACCAAGAGACCCAGTACTTC
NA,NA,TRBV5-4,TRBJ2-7,CASSLGPYAKQYF,TGTGCCAGCAGCTTGGGACCCTACGCCAAGCAGTACTTC
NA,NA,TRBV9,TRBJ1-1,CASSVGGNMNTEAFF,TGTGCCAGCAGCGTAGGGGGCAACATGAACACTGAAGCTTTCTTT
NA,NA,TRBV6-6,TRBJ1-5,CASSYTDRDNQPQHF,TGTGCCAGCAGTTACACTGACAGAGACAATCAGCCCCAGCATTTT
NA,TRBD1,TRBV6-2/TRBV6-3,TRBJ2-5,CASSYPLGQGAEETQYF,TGTGCCAGCAGTTACCCCCTGGGACAGGGGGCGGAGGAGACCCAGTACTTC
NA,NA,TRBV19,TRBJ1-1,CASPPPWREQTEAFF,TGTGCCAGTCCCCCTCCTTGGAGGGAACAGACTGAAGCTTTCTTT
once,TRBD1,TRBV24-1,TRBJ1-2,CATSDSGQVGGYTF,TGTGCCACCAGTGATTCTGGACAGGTTGGCGGCTACACCTTC
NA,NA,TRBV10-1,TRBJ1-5,CASSESRDQPQHF,TGCGCCAGCAGTGAGTCGAGGGATCAGCCCCAGCATTTT
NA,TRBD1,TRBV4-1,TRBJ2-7,CASSLRDSYEQYF,TGCGCCAGCAGTCTCCGGGACAGCTACGAGCAGTACTTC
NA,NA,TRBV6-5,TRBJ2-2,CAGERGPGELFF,TGTGCCGGAGAGAGGGGCCCCGGGGAGCTGTTTTTT
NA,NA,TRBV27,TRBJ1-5,CASSSANRFGNQPQHF,TGTGCCAGCAGTTCTGCTAATAGGTTTGGCAATCAGCCCCAGCATTTT
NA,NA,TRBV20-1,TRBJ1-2,CSASESFYGYTF,TGCAGTGCTAGTGAGTCCTTCTATGGCTACACCTTC
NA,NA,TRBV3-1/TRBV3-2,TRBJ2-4,CASSQDTTPQNIQYF,TGTGCCAGCAGCCAAGATACGACCCCCCAAAACATTCAGTACTTC
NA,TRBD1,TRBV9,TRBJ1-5,CASSVGRGGPNQPQHF,TGTGCCAGCAGCGTAGGTCGAGGGGGCCCCAATCAGCCCCAGCATTTT
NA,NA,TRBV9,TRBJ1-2,CASSTRDTNYGYTF,TGTGCCAGCAGCACTAGGGACACCAACTATGGCTACACCTTC
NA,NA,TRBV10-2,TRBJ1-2,CASRHRDRRGYTF,TGCGCCAGCAGGCACAGGGATCGGCGTGGCTACACCTTC
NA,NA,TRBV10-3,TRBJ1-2,CAITDDRNYGYTF,TGTGCCATCACTGACGATAGGAACTATGGCTACACCTTC
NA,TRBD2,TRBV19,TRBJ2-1,CASSPRTSGRVAEQFF,TGTGCCAGTAGTCCCCGGACTAGCGGGAGGGTAGCTGAGCAGTTCTTC
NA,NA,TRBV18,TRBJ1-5,CASSPENRDGQPQHF,TGTGCCAGCTCACCAGAAAACAGGGATGGACAGCCCCAGCATTTT
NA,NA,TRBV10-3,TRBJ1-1,CAIRAGGPNEAFF,TGTGCCATCAGGGCCGGGGGACCTAATGAAGCTTTCTTT
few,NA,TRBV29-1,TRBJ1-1,CSSKPGWGMNTEAFF,TGCAGCTCTAAACCCGGGTGGGGCATGAACACTGAAGCTTTCTTT
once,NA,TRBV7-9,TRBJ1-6,CASSHFDSNSPLHF,TGTGCCAGCAGCCATTTCGATTCGAATTCACCCCTCCACTTT
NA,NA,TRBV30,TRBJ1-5,CAWSPQGAQPQHF,TGTGCCTGGAGTCCACAGGGAGCTCAGCCCCAGCATTTT
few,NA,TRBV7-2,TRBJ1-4,CASSPLGSGEKLFF,TGTGCCAGCAGTCCGCTTGGCTCCGGGGAAAAACTGTTTTTT
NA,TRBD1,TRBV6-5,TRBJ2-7,CASSYSRQGAYEQYF,TGTGCCAGCAGTTACTCACGACAGGGGGCCTACGAGCAGTACTTC
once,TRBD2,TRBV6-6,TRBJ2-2,CATRRGVSGELFF,TGTGCCACTCGCCGGGGGGTTAGCGGGGAGCTGTTTTTT